These T cell receptor beta chains were read from a single sample in a study of blood T cell repertoires in COVID-19. The table came from immunoSEQ multiplex PCR; TCRdb's copy has only in-frame clones and leaves some out. The table shows about 370,000 clones, with 80% to 90% occurring only once. The sample comprised peripheral blood. These receptors were taken from a woman between 25 and 40 years old with COVID-19, enrolled during active disease. CDR3s include the opening cysteine and the closing phenylalanine or tryptophan. A D gene is named only where the DNA matches it firmly. The size field is filled for only some rows; it gives once, few, many or a size class.

v_gene	abundance	d_gene	j_gene	len	CDR3aa	CDR3nt
TRBV24-1	NA	TRBD1	TRBJ1-6	14	CATFQGARNSPLHF	TGTGCCACTTTCCAGGGGGCGCGCAATTCACCCCTCCACTTT
TRBV6-1	once	TRBD2	TRBJ2-3	17	CASSVKFSGSQADTQYF	TGTGCCAGCAGTGTTAAATTTAGCGGGAGTCAGGCAGATACGCAGTATTTT
TRBV10-2	NA	TRBD2	TRBJ2-3	16	CASSLGGRGGADTQYF	TGCGCCAGCAGTTTAGGCGGGAGGGGAGGGGCAGATACGCAGTATTTT
TRBV24-1	NA	NA	TRBJ1-2	14	CATSDPGQNYGYTF	TGTGCCACCAGTGACCCGGGACAAAACTATGGCTACACCTTC
TRBV19	NA	NA	TRBJ2-2	15	CAIPDERRVTGELFF	TGTGCCATCCCCGATGAGCGGAGAGTCACCGGGGAGCTGTTTTTT
TRBV10-1	NA	NA	TRBJ1-1	14	CASREGGPNTEAFF	TGCGCCAGCAGGGAGGGAGGTCCGAACACTGAAGCTTTCTTT
TRBV6-5	NA	NA	TRBJ1-4	15	CASGKNRDLNEKLFF	TGTGCCAGCGGAAAGAACAGGGACCTTAATGAAAAACTGTTTTTT
TRBV19	once	TRBD1	TRBJ1-5	16	CASIDRGLRSNQPQHF	TGTGCCAGTATCGACAGGGGGCTAAGGAGCAATCAGCCCCAGCATTTT
TRBV6-6	NA	TRBD2	TRBJ2-1	17	CASRRDAGTSGRNEQFF	TGTGCCAGCAGGCGAGATGCCGGGACTAGCGGGAGAAATGAGCAGTTCTTC
TRBV10-1	few	NA	TRBJ1-1	14	CASSEGKRNTEAFF	TGCGCCAGCAGTGAGGGAAAGCGGAACACTGAAGCTTTCTTT
TRBV5-5	NA	TRBD1	TRBJ1-5	15	CASGPGQGVEQPQHF	TGTGCCAGCGGCCCGGGACAGGGCGTTGAGCAGCCCCAGCATTTT
TRBV6-5	NA	TRBD2	TRBJ2-1	14	CASTRTSGYNEQFF	TGTGCCAGCACTAGGACTAGTGGGTACAATGAGCAGTTCTTC
TRBV5-1	NA	TRBD2	TRBJ2-3	16	CASSARLAGGTDTQYF	TGCGCCAGCAGCGCCCGACTAGCGGGAGGCACAGATACGCAGTATTTT
TRBV28	NA	NA	TRBJ1-1	13	CASSRGQNPEAFF	TGTGCCAGCAGCCGCGGACAGAACCCTGAAGCTTTCTTT
TRBV3-1/TRBV3-2	NA	TRBD2	TRBJ2-2	16	CASSPGLAGSTGELFF	TGTGCCAGCAGCCCGGGACTAGCGGGAAGTACCGGGGAGCTGTTTTTT
TRBV4-1	NA	TRBD2	TRBJ2-5	16	CASSQGTSGGQETQYF	TGCGCCAGCAGCCAAGGGACTAGCGGGGGCCAAGAGACCCAGTACTTC
TRBV6-5	NA	TRBD1	TRBJ2-7	15	CASSRSGTGHYEQYF	TGTGCCAGCAGTCGTTCCGGGACAGGGCACTACGAGCAGTACTTC
TRBV2	NA	NA	TRBJ2-7	13	CASGPHRTWEQYF	TGTGCCAGCGGGCCCCACCGTACGTGGGAGCAGTACTTC
TRBV28	NA	TRBD2	TRBJ2-4	16	CASSPRGGEAKNIQYF	TGTGCCAGCAGTCCCCGGGGGGGCGAAGCCAAAAACATTCAGTACTTC
TRBV13	NA	TRBD1	TRBJ2-3	14	CASSKRTGADTQYF	TGTGCCAGCAGCAAGAGGACAGGGGCAGATACGCAGTATTTT
TRBV6-5	NA	TRBD2	TRBJ2-1	15	CASSQLAGAYNEQFF	TGTGCCAGCAGCCAACTAGCGGGAGCTTACAATGAGCAGTTCTTC
TRBV4-1	NA	NA	TRBJ2-7	15	CASSQGRDWGIEQYF	TGCGCCAGCAGCCAAGGAAGGGACTGGGGGATCGAGCAGTACTTC
TRBV5-1	NA	NA	TRBJ1-3	15	CASSLVPNSGNTIYF	TGCGCCAGCAGCTTGGTCCCCAACTCTGGAAACACCATATATTTT
TRBV6-5	NA	NA	TRBJ2-1	14	CATQPGLANNEQFF	TGTGCCACACAACCGGGACTCGCCAACAATGAGCAGTTCTTC
TRBV5-6	NA	TRBD2	TRBJ2-2	15	CASSGGLAGTGELFF	TGTGCCAGCAGCGGGGGACTAGCGGGAACCGGGGAGCTGTTTTTT
TRBV4-1	NA	TRBD2	TRBJ2-1	17	CASSRLPPSGRTNEQFF	TGCGCCAGCAGCCGCCTGCCCCCAAGCGGGAGGACGAATGAGCAGTTCTTC
TRBV5-5	NA	NA	TRBJ1-2	13	CASSRSGVYGYTF	TGTGCCAGCAGTCGTAGCGGGGTCTATGGCTACACCTTC
TRBV7-3	NA	NA	TRBJ1-1	13	CASSPEGAREAFF	TGTGCCAGCAGCCCCGAGGGAGCGCGAGAAGCTTTCTTT
TRBV28	NA	NA	TRBJ2-1	17	CASRASPTRRVYNEQFF	TGTGCCAGCAGGGCCTCCCCCACTCGGCGGGTCTACAATGAGCAGTTCTTC
TRBV5-1	NA	TRBD2	TRBJ2-7	14	CASSLASGRSEQYF	TGCGCCAGCAGCTTGGCTAGCGGCAGAAGCGAGCAGTACTTC
TRBV5-1	NA	TRBD1	TRBJ2-1	14	CASSSGTGRVEQFF	TGCGCCAGCAGCTCCGGGACAGGGAGGGTTGAGCAGTTCTTC
TRBV11-2	NA	NA	TRBJ2-5	12	CASTQQGETQYF	TGTGCCAGCACCCAGCAGGGAGAGACCCAGTACTTC
TRBV11-3	NA	NA	TRBJ2-7	13	CASSIRDCYEQYF	TGTGCCAGCAGCATCCGGGACTGCTACGAGCAGTACTTC
TRBV5-4	NA	TRBD2	TRBJ2-3	15	CASSSTSGMTDTQYF	TGTGCCAGCAGCTCGACTAGCGGGATGACAGATACGCAGTATTTT
TRBV6-5	NA	NA	TRBJ2-2	11	CASSRQGELFF	TGTGCCAGCAGCAGGCAGGGGGAGCTGTTTTTT
TRBV25-1	few	TRBD1	TRBJ2-2	15	CASSEGTGWTGELFF	TGTGCCAGCAGTGAAGGGACAGGGTGGACCGGGGAGCTGTTTTTT
TRBV14	NA	NA	TRBJ2-3	13	CASSHYNTDTQYF	TGTGCCAGCAGCCATTATAATACAGATACGCAGTATTTT
TRBV21-1	NA	NA	TRBJ1-5	18	CASSKRTVGSFSNQPQHF	TGTGCCAGCAGCAAAAGAACAGTCGGGAGTTTTAGCAATCAGCCCCAGCATTTT
TRBV10-1	NA	TRBD1	TRBJ2-7	16	CASSDLSGQGAGEQYF	TGCGCCAGCAGCGACCTTTCGGGACAGGGGGCAGGCGAGCAGTACTTC
TRBV7-6	NA	NA	TRBJ2-1	16	CASSLGGTRLYNEQFF	TGTGCCAGCAGCTTAGGTGGGACACGGCTCTACAATGAGCAGTTCTTC